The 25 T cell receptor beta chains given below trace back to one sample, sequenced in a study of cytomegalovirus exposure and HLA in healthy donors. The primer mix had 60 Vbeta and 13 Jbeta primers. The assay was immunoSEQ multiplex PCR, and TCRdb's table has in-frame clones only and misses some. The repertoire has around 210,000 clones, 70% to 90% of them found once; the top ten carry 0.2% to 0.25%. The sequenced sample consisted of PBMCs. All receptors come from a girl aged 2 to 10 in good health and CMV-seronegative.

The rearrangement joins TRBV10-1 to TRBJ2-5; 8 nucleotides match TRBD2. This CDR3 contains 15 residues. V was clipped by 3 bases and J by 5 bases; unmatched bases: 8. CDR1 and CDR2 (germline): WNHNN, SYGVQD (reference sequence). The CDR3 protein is CASSDPSGGIETQYF. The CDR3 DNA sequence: TGCGCCAGCAGTGACCCCTCGGGGGGGATCGAGACCCAGTACTTC.

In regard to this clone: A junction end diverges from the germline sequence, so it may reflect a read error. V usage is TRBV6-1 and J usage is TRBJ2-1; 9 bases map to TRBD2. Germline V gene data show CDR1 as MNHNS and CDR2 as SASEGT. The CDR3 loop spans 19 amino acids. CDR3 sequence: CASSEGGSGGRISYNEQFF. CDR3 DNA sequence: TGTGCCAGCAGCGAAGGTGGTAGCGGGGGCCGTATCTCCTACAATGAGCAGTTCTTC.

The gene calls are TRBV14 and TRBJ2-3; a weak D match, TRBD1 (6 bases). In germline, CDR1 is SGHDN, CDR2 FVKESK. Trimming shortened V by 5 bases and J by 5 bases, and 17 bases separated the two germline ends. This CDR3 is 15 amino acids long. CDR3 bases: TGTGCCAGCAGCGAACAGGGATATCTACGAGATACGCAGTATTTT. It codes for CASSEQGYLRDTQYF. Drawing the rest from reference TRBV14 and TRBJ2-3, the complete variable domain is EAGVTQFPSHSVIEKGQTVTLRCDPISGHDNLYWYRRVMGKEIKFLLHFVKESKQDESGMPNNRFLAERTGGTYSTLKVQPAELEDSGVYFCASSEQGYLRDTQYFGPGTRLTVL.

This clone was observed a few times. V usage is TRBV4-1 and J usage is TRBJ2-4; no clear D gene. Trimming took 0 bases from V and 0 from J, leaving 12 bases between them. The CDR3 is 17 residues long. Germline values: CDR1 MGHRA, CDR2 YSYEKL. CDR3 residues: CASSQDLGRLAKNIQYF. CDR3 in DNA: TGCGCCAGCAGCCAAGATTTAGGCAGGCTAGCCAAAAACATTCAGTACTTC.

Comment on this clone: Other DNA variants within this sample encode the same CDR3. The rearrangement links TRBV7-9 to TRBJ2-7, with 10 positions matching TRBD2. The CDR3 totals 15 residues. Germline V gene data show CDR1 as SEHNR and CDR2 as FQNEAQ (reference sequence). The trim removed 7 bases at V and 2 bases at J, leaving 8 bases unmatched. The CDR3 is CASTGGTSAAYEQYF. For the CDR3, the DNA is TGTGCCAGCACCGGGGGGACTAGCGCCGCCTACGAGCAGTACTTC.

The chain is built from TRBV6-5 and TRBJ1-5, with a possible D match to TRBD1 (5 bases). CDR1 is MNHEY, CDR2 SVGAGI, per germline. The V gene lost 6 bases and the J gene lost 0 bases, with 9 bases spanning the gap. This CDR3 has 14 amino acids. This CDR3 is CASRKQVSNQPQHF. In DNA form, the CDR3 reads TGTGCCAGCAGAAAACAGGTTAGCAATCAGCCCCAGCATTTT.

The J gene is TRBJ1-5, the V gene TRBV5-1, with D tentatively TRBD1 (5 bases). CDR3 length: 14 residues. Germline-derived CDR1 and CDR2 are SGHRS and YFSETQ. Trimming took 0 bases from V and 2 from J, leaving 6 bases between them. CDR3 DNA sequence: TGCGCCAGCAGCTTGGGGGGGGGCAATCAGCCCCAGCATTTT. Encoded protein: CASSLGGGNQPQHF.

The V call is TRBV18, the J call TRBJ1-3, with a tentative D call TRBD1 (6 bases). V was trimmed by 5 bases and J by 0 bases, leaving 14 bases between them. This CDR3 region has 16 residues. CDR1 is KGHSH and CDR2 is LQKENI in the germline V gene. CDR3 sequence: CASSSGTGSSGNTIYF. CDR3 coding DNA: TGTGCCAGCTCATCGGGAACAGGGAGCTCTGGAAACACCATATATTTT.

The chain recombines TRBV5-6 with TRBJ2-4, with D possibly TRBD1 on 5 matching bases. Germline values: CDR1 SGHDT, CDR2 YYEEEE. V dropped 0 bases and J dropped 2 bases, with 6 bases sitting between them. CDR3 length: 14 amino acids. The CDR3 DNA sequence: TGTGCCAGCAGCTTGGCAGGGACCAAAAACATTCAGTACTTC. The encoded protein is CASSLAGTKNIQYF.

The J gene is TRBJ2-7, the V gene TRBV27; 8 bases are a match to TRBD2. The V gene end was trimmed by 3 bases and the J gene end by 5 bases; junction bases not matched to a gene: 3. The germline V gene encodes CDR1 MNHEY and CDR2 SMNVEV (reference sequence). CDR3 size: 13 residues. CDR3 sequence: CASSFGGANEQYF. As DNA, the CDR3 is TGTGCCAGCAGTTTCGGGGGGGCGAACGAGCAGTACTTC.

CDR3 sequence: CAWNPQTQETQYF. Here the CDR3 DNA reads TGTGCCTGGAATCCACAAACACAAGAGACCCAGTACTTC. The J gene is TRBJ2-5, the V gene TRBV30; no reliable D call. V lost 4 bases to trimming and J lost 2 bases, with 11 bases between them. This CDR3 comprises 13 residues. Germline V gene sequence: CDR1 GTSNPN, CDR2 SVGIG (reference sequence).

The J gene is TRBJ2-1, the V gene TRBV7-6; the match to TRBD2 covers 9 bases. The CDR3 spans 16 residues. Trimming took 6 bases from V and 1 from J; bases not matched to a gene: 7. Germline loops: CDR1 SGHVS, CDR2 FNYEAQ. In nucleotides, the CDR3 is TGTGCCAGCAGTCAAAGCGGGGGGAGTTCCTACAATGAGCAGTTCTTC. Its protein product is CASSQSGGSSYNEQFF.

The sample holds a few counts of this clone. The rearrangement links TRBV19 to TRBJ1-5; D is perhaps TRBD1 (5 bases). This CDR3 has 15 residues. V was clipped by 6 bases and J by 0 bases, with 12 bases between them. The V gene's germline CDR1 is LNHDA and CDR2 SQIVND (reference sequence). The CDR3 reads CASREQAYSNQPQHF. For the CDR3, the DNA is TGTGCCAGTAGGGAACAGGCTTATAGCAATCAGCCCCAGCATTTT.

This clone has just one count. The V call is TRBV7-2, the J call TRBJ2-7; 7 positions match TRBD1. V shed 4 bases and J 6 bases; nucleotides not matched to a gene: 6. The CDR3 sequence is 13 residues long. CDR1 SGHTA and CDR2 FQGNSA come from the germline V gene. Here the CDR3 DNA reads TGTGCCAGCAGCTCAACGACAGGGTTCGAGCAGTACTTC. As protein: CASSSTTGFEQYF.

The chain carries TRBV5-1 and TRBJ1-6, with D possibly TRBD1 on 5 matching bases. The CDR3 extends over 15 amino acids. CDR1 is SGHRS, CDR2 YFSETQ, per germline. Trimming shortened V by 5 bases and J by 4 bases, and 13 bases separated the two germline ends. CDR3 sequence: CASSLTGPYNSPLHF. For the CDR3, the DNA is TGCGCCAGCAGTTTAACAGGTCCTTATAATTCACCCCTCCACTTT.

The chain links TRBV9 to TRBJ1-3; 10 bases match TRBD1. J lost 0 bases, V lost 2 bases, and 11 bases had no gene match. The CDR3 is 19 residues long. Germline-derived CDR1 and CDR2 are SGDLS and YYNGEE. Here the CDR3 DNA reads TGTGCCAGCAGCGTCGGTCCCGGGACAGGGGAGACCTCTGGAAACACCATATATTTT. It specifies CASSVGPGTGETSGNTIYF.

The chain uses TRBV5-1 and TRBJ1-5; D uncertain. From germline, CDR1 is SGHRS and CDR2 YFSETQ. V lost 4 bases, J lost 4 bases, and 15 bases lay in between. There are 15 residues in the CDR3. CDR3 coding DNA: TGCGCCAGCAGCCCCTCAGGTCTCGATAATCAGCCCCAGCATTTT. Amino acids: CASSPSGLDNQPQHF.

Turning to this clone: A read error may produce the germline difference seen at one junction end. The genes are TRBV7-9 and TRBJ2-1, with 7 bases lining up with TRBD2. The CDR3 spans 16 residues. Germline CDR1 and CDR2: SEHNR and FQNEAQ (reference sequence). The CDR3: CSSSLARTSSYNEQFF. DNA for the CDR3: TGTTCCAGCAGCTTAGCGCGGACTAGCTCCTACAATGAGCAGTTCTTC.

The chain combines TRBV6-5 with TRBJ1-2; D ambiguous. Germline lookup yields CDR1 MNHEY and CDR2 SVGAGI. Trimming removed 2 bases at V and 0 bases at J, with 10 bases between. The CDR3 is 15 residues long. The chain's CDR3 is CASSYRRGANYGYTF. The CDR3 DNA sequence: TGTGCCAGCAGTTACAGACGCGGGGCTAACTATGGCTACACCTTC.

The chain's CDR3 is CASSHGGGPTEAFF. CDR3 sequence (DNA): TGTGCCAGCAGCCACGGTGGGGGCCCCACTGAAGCTTTCTTT. This rearrangement joins TRBV4-2 to TRBJ1-1; the D gene is possibly TRBD1 (6 bases). The V and J ends lost 3 bases and 4 bases respectively, with 12 bases between them. Looked up from germline, CDR1 is LGHNA and CDR2 is YNFKEQ. CDR3 length equals 14 residues.

CDR3 residues: CARNRGYYGYTF. CDR3 DNA sequence: TGTGCCCGCAACAGGGGATACTATGGCTACACCTTC. The chain joins TRBV30 to TRBJ1-2; 7 nucleotides match TRBD1. The ends lost 8 bases at V and 3 bases at J; junction bases unmatched: 6. The CDR3 sequence is 12 residues long. The germline CDR1 and CDR2 sequences are GTSNPN and SVGIG (reference sequence). The complete variable domain, with remaining parts taken from reference TRBV30 and TRBJ1-2, reads SQTIHQWPATLVQPVGSPLSLECTVEGTSNPNLYWYRQAAGRGLQLLFYSVGIGQISSEVPQNLSASRPQDRQFILSSKKLLLSDSGFYLCARNRGYYGYTFGSGTRLTVV.

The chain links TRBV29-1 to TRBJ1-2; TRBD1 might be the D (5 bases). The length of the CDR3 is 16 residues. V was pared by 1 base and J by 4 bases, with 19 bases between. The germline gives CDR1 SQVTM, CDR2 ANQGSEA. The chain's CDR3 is CSVEGEREGSLYGYTF. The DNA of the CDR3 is TGCAGCGTTGAAGGGGAAAGGGAGGGGAGCCTCTATGGCTACACCTTC. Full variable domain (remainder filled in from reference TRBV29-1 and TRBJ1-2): SAVISQKPSRDICQRGTSLTIQCQVDSQVTMMFWYRQQPGQSLTLIATANQGSEATYESGFVIDKFPISRPNLTFSTLTVSNMSPEDSSIYLCSVEGEREGSLYGYTFGSGTRLTVV.

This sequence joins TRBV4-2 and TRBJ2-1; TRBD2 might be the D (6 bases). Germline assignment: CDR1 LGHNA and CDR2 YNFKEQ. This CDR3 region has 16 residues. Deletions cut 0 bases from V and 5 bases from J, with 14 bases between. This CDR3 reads CASSQDPAGLHNEQFF. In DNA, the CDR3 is TGTGCCAGCAGCCAAGACCCAGCGGGTCTTCACAATGAGCAGTTCTTC.

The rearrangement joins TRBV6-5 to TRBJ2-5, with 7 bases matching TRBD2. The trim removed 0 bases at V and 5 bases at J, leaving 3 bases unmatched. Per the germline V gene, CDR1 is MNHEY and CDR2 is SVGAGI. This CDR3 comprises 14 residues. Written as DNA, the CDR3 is TGTGCCAGCAGTTACTCGACTAGCTGGGAGACCCAGTACTTC. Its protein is CASSYSTSWETQYF.

CDR3 bases: TGTGCCAGCAGTTTAAGTTTGGGACTATCGCCCGGGGAGCTGTTTTTT. This translates into CASSLSLGLSPGELFF. The chain uses TRBV28 and TRBJ2-2; TRBD2 agrees at 7 bases. V dropped 2 bases and J dropped 6; count of bases not matched to a gene: 9. Germline CDR1 and CDR2: MDHEN and SYDVKM. This CDR3 is 16 amino acids long. Full variable domain (outside the CDR3, taken from reference TRBV28 and TRBJ2-2): DVKVTQSSRYLVKRTGEKVFLECVQDMDHENMFWYRQDPGLGLRLIYFSYDVKMKEKGDIPEGYSVSREKKERFSLILESASTNQTSMYLCASSLSLGLSPGELFFGEGSRLTVL.